A single sample gave rise to the 18 T cell receptor beta chains below, sequenced in a study of graft-versus-host responses after intestinal transplantation. Here immunoSEQ multiplex PCR was the method, and the copy in TCRdb shows in-frame clones only, minus some. The table has 100,000 or so clones, approximately 90% seen once; the top ten hold around 0.17%. Their recognized antigens are unknown. The specimen was unstimulated CD4+ T cells sorted from spleen or lymph node cells, collected before intestinal transplant. All receptors derive from a human donor who received an intestinal transplant.

This clone has just a few counts. The gene calls are TRBV10-3 and TRBJ1-5; D is unclear. The V gene's germline CDR1 is ENHRY and CDR2 SYGVKD. The CDR3 covers 13 residues. Between the trimmed V and J ends, which lost 10 bases and 0 bases, there was a span of 10 bases. In DNA, the CDR3 is TGTGCCAGCGCCGGGGATAGCAATCAGCCCCAGCATTTT. This gives the protein CASAGDSNQPQHF.

Regarding this clone: The same CDR3 is also encoded by other DNA sequences in this sample. The J gene is TRBJ1-2, the V gene TRBV6-1; 10 nucleotides align to TRBD1. The CDR3 sequence is 13 residues long. The ends lost 5 bases at V and 5 bases at J; junction bases unmatched: 2. Germline V CDR1 and CDR2: MNHNS, SASEGT. In DNA form, the CDR3 reads TGTGCCAGCAGTCGGGACAGGGGTTATGGCTACACCTTC. Its translation: CASSRDRGYGYTF.

This chain joins TRBV29-1 and TRBJ1-1; D is perhaps TRBD1 (5 bases). With 6 bases removed from V and 5 bases from J, the gap between germline ends came to 16 bases. Germline CDR1 SQVTM, CDR2 ANQGSEA. CDR3 length equals 13 residues. The DNA of the CDR3 is TGCAGCGTCGGGGGGGTCGTATGGACTGAAGCTTTCTTT. It yields the protein CSVGGVVWTEAFF.

Only one count was recorded for this clone. This chain uses TRBV7-2 with TRBJ2-3; TRBD2 aligns across 13 bases. The CDR3 is 18 residues long. V shed 5 bases, J shed 1 base, and the junction held 9 bases outside the gene matches. CDR1 is SGHTA, CDR2 FQGNSA, per germline. The CDR3 coding sequence is TGTGCCAGCAGCGCTCTACTAGCGGGGGGGCGGGGCACAGATACGCAGTATTTT. Its protein is CASSALLAGGRGTDTQYF.

The chain joins TRBV28 to TRBJ2-7; TRBD1 aligns across 8 bases. The V segment lost 10 bases and the J segment 2 bases; nucleotides outside the gene matches: 10. Germline V gene data show CDR1 as MDHEN and CDR2 as SYDVKM. This CDR3 comprises 14 residues. The CDR3 region has the DNA TGTGCCATCGTTACTAGGACAGGGACCTACGAGCAGTACTTC. It specifies CAIVTRTGTYEQYF.

This chain connects TRBV2 to TRBJ1-2; possibly TRBD1 for D (5 bases). V was clipped by 4 bases and J by 4 bases, with 7 bases between them. Germline V gene lookup returns CDR1 SNHLY and CDR2 FYNNEI. The CDR3 sequence is 12 residues long. The CDR3: CASSVGGYGYTF. The CDR3 region has the DNA TGTGCCAGCAGTGTGGGGGGCTATGGCTACACCTTC. Full variable domain (outside the CDR3, taken from reference TRBV2 and TRBJ1-2): EPEVTQTPSHQVTQMGQEVILRCVPISNHLYFYWYRQILGQKVEFLVSFYNNEISEKSEIFDDQFSVERPDGSNFTLKIRSTKLEDSAMYFCASSVGGYGYTFGSGTRLTVV.

The V and J genes are TRBV2 and TRBJ1-5, with D uncertain. The CDR3 is made up of 12 amino acids. CDR1 and CDR2 (germline): SNHLY, FYNNEI. The ends were cut back, 6 bases at V and 2 bases at J, with 5 bases in the middle. CDR3 DNA sequence: TGTGCCAGCAGCGGGGGCAATCAGCCCCAGCATTTT. Its translation is CASSGGNQPQHF.

The V and J genes are TRBV7-2 and TRBJ2-3; perhaps TRBD2 as D (6 bases). Germline values: CDR1 SGHTA, CDR2 FQGNSA. This CDR3 has 16 residues. V was clipped by 5 bases and J by 0 bases, with 15 bases between them. The CDR3 sequence: CASSPNRRGSTDTQYF. The CDR3 nucleotides read TGTGCCAGCAGCCCCAATCGCCGGGGGAGCACAGATACGCAGTATTTT.

This clone was seen only a few times. This chain uses TRBV6-6 with TRBJ1-2; TRBD1 matches at 9 bases. V gave up 7 bases and J gave up 5 bases; unmatched junction bases: 8. This CDR3 has 14 amino acids. Germline CDR1 is MNHNY and CDR2 is SVGAGI (reference sequence). The CDR3 sequence: CASTHGGTGYGYTF. The CDR3 bases are TGTGCCAGCACCCACGGAGGGACAGGGTATGGCTACACCTTC.

The chain couples TRBV6-5 to TRBJ1-1, with TRBD1 matching over 10 bases. From germline, CDR1 is MNHEY and CDR2 SVGAGI. The CDR3 length is 15 residues. V was clipped by 4 bases and J by 3 bases; unmatched bases: 5. The DNA for the CDR3 is TGTGCCAGCAGTTCCCGGACAGGGGGACACACTGAAGCTTTCTTT. Protein: CASSSRTGGHTEAFF.

This clone occurred once. V usage is TRBV6-5 and J usage is TRBJ2-7; TRBD2 matches 14 bases. Germline V gene lookup returns CDR1 MNHEY and CDR2 SVGAGI. Germline trimming cut 7 bases from V and 3 bases from J; bases unmatched to any gene: 5. The CDR3 is made up of 15 amino acids. Here the CDR3 reads CASTPGTSGSYEQYF. DNA of the CDR3: TGTGCCAGCACCCCGGGGACTAGCGGGAGCTACGAGCAGTACTTC.

The rearrangement links TRBV5-6 to TRBJ2-7; tentatively, D is TRBD2 (5 bases). With 4 bases removed from V and 0 bases from J, the gap between germline ends came to 5 bases. The CDR3 is 12 amino acids. Germline CDR1 SGHDT, CDR2 YYEEEE. The CDR3 here is CASSRDSYEQYF. DNA for the CDR3: TGTGCCAGCAGCCGGGACTCCTACGAGCAGTACTTC.

This clone was seen a single time. V gene TRBV2 combines with J gene TRBJ2-3; 11 nucleotides agree with TRBD2. The CDR3 is made up of 16 amino acids. Germline V lookup: CDR1 SNHLY, CDR2 FYNNEI. V shed 6 bases and J 1 base; nucleotides not matched to a gene: 6. CDR3 nucleotide sequence: TGTGCCAGCAGCAAGTTACTAGCGGGGGGCACAGATACGCAGTATTTT. Encoded protein: CASSKLLAGGTDTQYF.

This rearrangement joins TRBV11-2 to TRBJ1-1; D call uncertain. V dropped 1 base and J dropped 1 base, with 10 bases sitting between them. Germline loops: CDR1 SGHAT, CDR2 FQNNGV. The CDR3 is made up of 15 amino acids. CDR3 in amino acids: CASSLGSGGNTEAFF. The DNA for the CDR3 is TGTGCCAGCAGCTTAGGTTCGGGTGGGAACACTGAAGCTTTCTTT.

This chain joins TRBV30 and TRBJ2-2; D might be TRBD1 (5 bases). CDR1 is GTSNPN and CDR2 is SVGIG in the germline V gene (reference sequence). V was pared by 1 base and J by 7 bases, with 16 bases between. The CDR3 contains 15 residues. The CDR3 nucleotides read TGTGCCTGGAGTGGCCAGGGCCAGTGGGGCGGGGAGCTGTTTTTT. It yields the protein CAWSGQGQWGGELFF.

V is TRBV19 and J is TRBJ1-6; perhaps TRBD1 as D (6 bases). Germline values: CDR1 LNHDA, CDR2 SQIVND (reference sequence). The CDR3 runs to 14 residues. The V gene lost 4 bases and the J gene lost 7 bases, with 11 bases spanning the gap. The chain's CDR3 is CASSNRVGNSPLHF. The DNA of the CDR3 is TGTGCCAGTAGTAACAGGGTTGGAAATTCACCCCTCCACTTT.

The chain has TRBV7-3 and TRBJ1-1, with 8 bases matching TRBD1. The length of the CDR3 is 15 residues. V was clipped by 3 bases and J by 1 base; unmatched bases: 4. Germline CDR1 SGHTA, CDR2 FQGTGA. The CDR3, as DNA: TGTGCCAGCAGCTTGACCGGGACAGGGAACACTGAAGCTTTCTTT. Encoded protein: CASSLTGTGNTEAFF.

This CDR3 is CASSQRTSGEETQYF. The CDR3 coding sequence is TGTGCCAGCAGCCAACGGACTAGCGGAGAAGAGACCCAGTACTTC. V is TRBV5-6 and J is TRBJ2-5; 10 positions match TRBD2. The CDR3 contains 15 residues. CDR1 and CDR2 from the germline V gene are SGHDT and YYEEEE. Trimming took 4 bases from V and 3 from J; bases not matched to a gene: 6.